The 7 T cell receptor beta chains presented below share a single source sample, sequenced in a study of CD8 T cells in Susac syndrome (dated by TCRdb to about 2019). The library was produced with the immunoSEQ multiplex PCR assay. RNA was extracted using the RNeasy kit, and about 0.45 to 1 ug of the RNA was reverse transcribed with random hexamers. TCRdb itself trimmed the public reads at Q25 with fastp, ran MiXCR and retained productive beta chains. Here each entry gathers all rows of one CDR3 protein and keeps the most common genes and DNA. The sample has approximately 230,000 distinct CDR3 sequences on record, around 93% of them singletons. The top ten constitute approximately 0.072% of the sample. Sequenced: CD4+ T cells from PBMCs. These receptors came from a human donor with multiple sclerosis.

DNA for the CDR3: TGTGCCTCGAGGCGGGACTCGAACACTGAAGCTTTCTTT. Translation gives CASRRDSNTEAFF. This chain joins TRBV11-3 and TRBJ1-1; the D gene is possibly TRBD1 (5 bases). The CDR3 is 13 residues long. Germline V gene sequence: CDR1 SGHNT, CDR2 YENEEA. V was pared by 11 bases and J by 1 base, with 14 bases between.

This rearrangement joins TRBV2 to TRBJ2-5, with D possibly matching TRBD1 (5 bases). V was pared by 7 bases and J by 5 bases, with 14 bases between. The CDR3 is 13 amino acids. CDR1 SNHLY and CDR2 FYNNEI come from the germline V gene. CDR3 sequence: CASTPGSVETQYF. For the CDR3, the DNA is TGTGCCAGCACACCAGGGTCCGTGGAGACCCAGTACTTC.

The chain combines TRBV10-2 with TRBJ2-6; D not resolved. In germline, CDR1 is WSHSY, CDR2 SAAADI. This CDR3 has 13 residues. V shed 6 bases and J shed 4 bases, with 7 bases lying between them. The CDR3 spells CASRAFGANVLTF. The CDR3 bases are TGCGCCAGCAGGGCTTTCGGGGCCAACGTCCTGACTTTC.

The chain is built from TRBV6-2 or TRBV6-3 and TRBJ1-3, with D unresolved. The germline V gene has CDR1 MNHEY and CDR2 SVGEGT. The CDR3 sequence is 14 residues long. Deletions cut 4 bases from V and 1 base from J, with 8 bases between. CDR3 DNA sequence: TGTGCCAGCAGTTCCTCAGATTCTGGAAACACCATATATTTT. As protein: CASSSSDSGNTIYF.

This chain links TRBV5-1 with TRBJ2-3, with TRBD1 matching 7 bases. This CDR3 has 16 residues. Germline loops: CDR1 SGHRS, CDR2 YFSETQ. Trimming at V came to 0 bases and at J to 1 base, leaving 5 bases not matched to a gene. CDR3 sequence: CASSLDGGQGTDTQYF. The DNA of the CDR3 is TGCGCCAGCAGCTTGGACGGCGGACAGGGCACAGATACGCAGTATTTT.

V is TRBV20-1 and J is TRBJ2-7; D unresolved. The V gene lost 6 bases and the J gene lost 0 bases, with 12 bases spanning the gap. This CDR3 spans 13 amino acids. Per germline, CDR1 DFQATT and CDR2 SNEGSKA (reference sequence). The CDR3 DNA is TGCAGTGCCGCAGGTTATAGCTCCTACGAGCAGTACTTC. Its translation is CSAAGYSSYEQYF.

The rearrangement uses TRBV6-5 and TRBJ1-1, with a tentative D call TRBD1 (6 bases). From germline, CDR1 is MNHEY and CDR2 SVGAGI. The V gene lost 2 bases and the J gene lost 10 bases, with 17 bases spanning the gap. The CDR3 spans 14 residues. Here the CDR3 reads CASSYEQGISGAFF. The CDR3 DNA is TGTGCCAGCAGTTACGAACAGGGTATCTCCGGAGCTTTCTTT.